Presented here are 27 T cell receptor beta chains from one specimen sequenced in a study of CD8 T cells in ankylosing spondylitis. TCRdb analysed the 5' RACE reads with MiXCR anew, one entry per CDR3 protein. The profile shows tens of thousands of distinct CDR3 sequences, over 3.5% of them singletons. Sample: blood, either unsorted or a sorted T cell fraction (not recorded which). These receptors were obtained from a female donor with ankylosing spondylitis or in good health (not recorded which).

This clonotype was observed at least ten times. V usage is TRBV9 and J usage is TRBJ2-3, with D perhaps being TRBD1 or TRBD2 (6 bases each). This CDR3 spans 16 amino acids. V lost 2 bases, J lost 4 bases, and 17 bases lay in between. CDR1 SGDLS and CDR2 YYNGEE come from the germline V gene. The CDR3: CASSVGRGAGADTQYF. In nucleotides, the CDR3 is TGTGCCAGCAGCGTCGGTAGGGGGGCCGGGGCAGATACGCAGTATTTT.

This clonotype was seen ten or more times. The chain links TRBV23-1 to TRBJ1-5, with D hard to call. TRBV23-1 is identified as an open reading frame with a role that is uncertain. This CDR3 is built from 17 residues. Deletions cut 7 bases from V and 2 bases from J, with 21 bases between. This CDR3 reads CASTQRRLRCGNQPQHF. The CDR3 nucleotides read TGCGCCAGCACCCAACGGAGGCTCCGATGCGGCAATCAGCCCCAGCATTTT.

This clonotype is medium-sized. The chain recombines TRBV9 with TRBJ1-3; TRBD1 might be the D (5 bases). The ends were cut back, 0 bases at V and 0 bases at J, with 10 bases in the middle. Germline values: CDR1 SGDLS, CDR2 YYNGEE. The CDR3 totals 16 residues. The CDR3 DNA reads TGTGCCAGCAGCGTAGTCGACAGTCGCTCTGGAAACACCATATATTTT. The encoded protein is CASSVVDSRSGNTIYF.

This clonotype showed up many times. The chain has TRBV9 and TRBJ1-1; TRBD1 matches at 9 bases. With V trimmed by 0 bases and J by 4 bases, 4 bases remained unmatched. The CDR3 length is 15 residues. Germline V gene sequence: CDR1 SGDLS, CDR2 YYNGEE. The CDR3 DNA reads as TGTGCCAGCAGCGTAGGTGCGACAGGGGGCACTGAAGCTTTCTTT. This codes for CASSVGATGGTEAFF.

Many counts were recorded for this clonotype. This chain uses TRBV9 with TRBJ2-7; D assignment may be TRBD1 or TRBD2 (6 bases each). With 6 bases removed from V and 0 bases from J, the gap between germline ends came to 13 bases. Germline CDR1 reads SGDLS; CDR2 reads YYNGEE. The CDR3 sequence is 14 residues long. The CDR3, as DNA: TGTGCCAGCAACGCGGAGGGGGGCTCCTACGAGCAGTACTTC. It specifies CASNAEGGSYEQYF.

Ten or more counts support this clonotype. The chain carries TRBV9 and TRBJ2-1; possible D gene TRBD2, 5 bases. Deletions cut 0 bases from V and 10 bases from J, with 11 bases between. The CDR3 contains 13 residues. Germline values: CDR1 SGDLS, CDR2 YYNGEE. The CDR3, as DNA: TGTGCCAGCAGCGTAGCGCCCGGCGGGGAGCAGTTCTTC. This sequence encodes CASSVAPGGEQFF.

This clonotype was counted between two and nine times. The CDR3 protein is CASSPGLGLHSPLHF. The CDR3 DNA sequence: TGTGCCAGCAGCCCGGGGTTGGGGCTTCATTCACCCCTCCACTTT. J is TRBJ1-6 and V is TRBV9; maybe TRBD1 (5 bases). This CDR3 contains 15 residues. CDR1 and CDR2 from the germline V gene are SGDLS and YYNGEE. The ends were cut back, 4 bases at V and 8 bases at J, with 16 bases in the middle.

This clonotype was observed many times. J is TRBJ2-3 and V is TRBV9; 12 nucleotides agree with TRBD2. The CDR3 loop spans 17 amino acids. After removal of 3 bases from V and 0 bases from J, the junction contained 5 bases not matched to a gene. Germline V gene lookup returns CDR1 SGDLS and CDR2 YYNGEE. CDR3 nucleotides: TGTGCCAGCAGCGGGCCCCTAGCGGGGGGGAGCACAGATACGCAGTATTTT. This sequence encodes CASSGPLAGGSTDTQYF.

The J gene is TRBJ2-2, the V gene TRBV9; maybe TRBD2 (6 bases). The CDR3 sequence is 15 residues long. Looked up from germline, CDR1 is SGDLS and CDR2 is YYNGEE. Trimming removed 0 bases from V and 6 bases from J, with 12 bases in between. The CDR3 sequence: CASSVEPGGAGELFF. CDR3 sequence (DNA): TGTGCCAGCAGCGTAGAGCCCGGAGGGGCCGGGGAGCTGTTTTTT.

The sample holds many counts of this clonotype. The V gene is TRBV9, the J gene TRBJ1-5; D gene unclear. V gave up 0 bases and J gave up 4 bases, with 11 bases separating them. CDR1 SGDLS and CDR2 YYNGEE come from the germline V gene. The CDR3 consists of 15 residues. CDR3 sequence (DNA): TGTGCCAGCAGCGTAGATGGAGGGTTTAATCAGCCCCAGCATTTT. Protein product: CASSVDGGFNQPQHF. The full variable domain, with the rest looked up from reference TRBV9 and TRBJ1-5, is DSGVTQTPKHLITATGQRVTLRCSPRSGDLSVYWYQQSLDQGLQFLIQYYNGEERAKGNILERFSAQQFPDLHSELNLSSLELGDSALYFCASSVDGGFNQPQHFGDGTRLSIL.

This clonotype has at least ten counts. The chain uses TRBV30 and TRBJ1-6; the D is unclear. Trimming took off 0 bases at V and 7 bases at J, with 10 bases between the two ends. Germline V gene data show CDR1 as GTSNPN and CDR2 as SVGIG (reference sequence). The CDR3 runs to 14 residues. The CDR3 region is CAWSVPDGNSPLHF. The CDR3 nucleotides are TGTGCCTGGAGTGTCCCGGACGGGAATTCACCCCTCCACTTT.

This clonotype was seen many times. The chain joins TRBV9 to TRBJ2-1, with 7 bases matching TRBD1. Trimming cost V 0 bases and J 4 bases; bases outside gene matches: 10. The CDR3 covers 17 residues. Germline CDR1 reads SGDLS; CDR2 reads YYNGEE. The CDR3 nucleotides are TGTGCCAGCAGCGTAGTCCCTACAGGGGCCTTATACAATGAGCAGTTCTTC. Encoded protein: CASSVVPTGALYNEQFF.

In its sample, this clonotype was seen many times. This chain joins TRBV9 and TRBJ2-2; TRBD2 agrees at 11 bases. The germline V gene encodes CDR1 SGDLS and CDR2 YYNGEE. With 1 base clipped from V and 4 bases from J, the junction kept 0 bases outside the gene matches. The CDR3 extends over 15 amino acids. DNA for the CDR3: TGTGCCAGCAGCGTACTAGCGGGGGGCACCGGGGAGCTGTTTTTT. Residues: CASSVLAGGTGELFF.

This clonotype was detected many times. V gene TRBV9 combines with J gene TRBJ2-5, with 10 bases lining up with TRBD1. V lost 3 bases to trimming and J lost 4 bases; unmatched junction nucleotides: 9. This CDR3 comprises 16 residues. Germline CDR1 SGDLS, CDR2 YYNGEE. The CDR3 nucleotides are TGTGCCAGCAGCGCGGAGGGACAGGGGACGGGAGAGACCCAGTACTTC. Its protein is CASSAEGQGTGETQYF.

There are many counts of this clonotype. The chain links TRBV9 to TRBJ2-5, with D perhaps TRBD2 (6 bases). Germline V gene data show CDR1 as SGDLS and CDR2 as YYNGEE. The V end was cut by 0 bases, the J end by 1 base, with 10 bases between. This CDR3 contains 15 residues. In DNA form, the CDR3 reads TGTGCCAGCAGCGTAGGTGGAGGGTCCCAAGAGACCCAGTACTTC. Translation gives CASSVGGGSQETQYF.

By sample share, this clonotype is medium-sized (0.01 to 0.1%). V and J are TRBV9 and TRBJ1-4, with 9 bases that match TRBD1. The germline V gene encodes CDR1 SGDLS and CDR2 YYNGEE. Trimming cost V 2 bases and J 7 bases; bases outside gene matches: 6. The CDR3 is made up of 15 amino acids. The CDR3 sequence: CASSVGDREFEKLFF. Written as DNA, the CDR3 is TGTGCCAGCAGCGTCGGGGACAGGGAATTTGAAAAACTGTTTTTT.

This clonotype was recorded many times. The genes are TRBV9 and TRBJ2-3; D is possibly TRBD1 (5 bases). This CDR3 spans 15 amino acids. V shed 1 base and J shed 3 bases, with 12 bases lying between them. The germline V gene has CDR1 SGDLS and CDR2 YYNGEE. CDR3 sequence (DNA): TGTGCCAGCAGCGTATCGACAGAGTCAACAGATACGCAGTATTTT. Translating gives CASSVSTESTDTQYF.

Ten or more counts support this clonotype. The genes are TRBV9 and TRBJ2-2; D unclear. Per the germline V gene, CDR1 is SGDLS and CDR2 is YYNGEE. There are 15 residues in the CDR3. Trimming left V 1 base short and J 1 base short, with 8 bases between. In DNA, the CDR3 is TGTGCCAGCAGCGTACGACTCATGAACACCGGGGAGCTGTTTTTT. It yields the protein CASSVRLMNTGELFF.

This clonotype was detected many times. This rearrangement joins TRBV9 to TRBJ1-2; no reliable D call. V lost 0 bases and J 9 bases, leaving 9 bases between the germline ends. The germline gives CDR1 SGDLS, CDR2 YYNGEE. CDR3 length equals 12 residues. CDR3 region: CASSVEGASYTF. DNA of the CDR3: TGTGCCAGCAGCGTAGAGGGTGCGAGCTACACCTTC.

The sample holds many counts of this clonotype. The CDR3 DNA reads TGTGCCACCAGTGATCGACGACGGGGGGACTATGGCTACACCTTC. This codes for CATSDRRRGDYGYTF. The V call is TRBV24-1, the J call TRBJ1-2; D is perhaps TRBD1 (5 bases). V was trimmed by 3 bases and J by 3 bases, leaving 13 bases between them. The CDR3 is made up of 15 amino acids. The germline V gene encodes CDR1 KGHDR and CDR2 SFDVKD.

The table lists this clonotype with many counts. V usage is TRBV9 and J usage is TRBJ2-7; 10 bases map to TRBD1. This CDR3 has 14 residues. V shed 3 bases and J 2 bases; nucleotides not matched to a gene: 2. The germline CDR1 and CDR2 sequences are SGDLS and YYNGEE. The CDR3 bases are TGTGCCAGCAGCGCGGACAGGGGGACCTACGAGCAGTACTTC. This translates into CASSADRGTYEQYF.

This clonotype was seen ten or more times. The CDR3 region has the DNA TGTGCCAGTTCCTCTCGGGCAAGTGGAAACACCATATATTTT. It encodes CASSSRASGNTIYF. The V call is TRBV9, the J call TRBJ1-3; no clear D. This CDR3 spans 14 amino acids. Per the germline V gene, CDR1 is SGDLS and CDR2 is YYNGEE. Trimming took off 8 bases at V and 3 bases at J, with 15 bases between the two ends.

The chain has TRBV9 and TRBJ1-1; TRBD1 matches 9 bases. The CDR3 is made up of 15 amino acids. The ends lost 3 bases at V and 1 base at J; junction bases unmatched: 4. CDR1 is SGDLS, CDR2 YYNGEE, per germline. CDR3 coding DNA: TGTGCCAGCAGCGCACAGGGGGCGTCGAACACTGAAGCTTTCTTT. It yields the protein CASSAQGASNTEAFF.

This clonotype was observed at least ten times. The V gene is TRBV9, the J gene TRBJ1-1; D is undetermined. Germline V CDR1 and CDR2: SGDLS, YYNGEE. Trimming shortened V by 2 bases and J by 1 base, and 9 bases separated the two germline ends. The CDR3 contains 14 residues. The CDR3: CASSVRATNTEAFF. DNA of the CDR3: TGTGCCAGCAGCGTTAGGGCGACGAACACTGAAGCTTTCTTT.

This clonotype appeared many times. The chain combines TRBV9 with TRBJ2-1, with TRBD1 matching 10 bases. The CDR3 is made up of 15 amino acids. The germline CDR1 and CDR2 sequences are SGDLS and YYNGEE. V was pared by 4 bases and J by 2 bases, with 3 bases of the junction left unmatched. This CDR3 is CASSSDRGTYNEQFF. CDR3 DNA sequence: TGTGCCAGCAGCTCGGACAGGGGGACCTACAATGAGCAGTTCTTC.

This clonotype was picked up many times. The rearrangement links TRBV9 to TRBJ2-1; the match to TRBD1 covers 7 bases. Germline V gene sequence: CDR1 SGDLS, CDR2 YYNGEE. Germline trimming cut 1 base from V and 3 bases from J; bases unmatched to any gene: 4. The CDR3 sequence is 15 residues long. CDR3 DNA sequence: TGTGCCAGCAGCGTATTGGCAGGGGGCTACAATGAGCAGTTCTTC. Protein product: CASSVLAGGYNEQFF.

This clonotype was recorded at least ten times. The J gene is TRBJ2-5, the V gene TRBV9, with D unclear. V was cut by 0 bases and J by 5 bases, with 8 bases left in between. The CDR3 is 13 amino acids. In germline, CDR1 is SGDLS, CDR2 YYNGEE. CDR3 amino acids: CASSVGEWETQYF. The CDR3 coding sequence is TGTGCCAGCAGCGTAGGGGAATGGGAGACCCAGTACTTC.